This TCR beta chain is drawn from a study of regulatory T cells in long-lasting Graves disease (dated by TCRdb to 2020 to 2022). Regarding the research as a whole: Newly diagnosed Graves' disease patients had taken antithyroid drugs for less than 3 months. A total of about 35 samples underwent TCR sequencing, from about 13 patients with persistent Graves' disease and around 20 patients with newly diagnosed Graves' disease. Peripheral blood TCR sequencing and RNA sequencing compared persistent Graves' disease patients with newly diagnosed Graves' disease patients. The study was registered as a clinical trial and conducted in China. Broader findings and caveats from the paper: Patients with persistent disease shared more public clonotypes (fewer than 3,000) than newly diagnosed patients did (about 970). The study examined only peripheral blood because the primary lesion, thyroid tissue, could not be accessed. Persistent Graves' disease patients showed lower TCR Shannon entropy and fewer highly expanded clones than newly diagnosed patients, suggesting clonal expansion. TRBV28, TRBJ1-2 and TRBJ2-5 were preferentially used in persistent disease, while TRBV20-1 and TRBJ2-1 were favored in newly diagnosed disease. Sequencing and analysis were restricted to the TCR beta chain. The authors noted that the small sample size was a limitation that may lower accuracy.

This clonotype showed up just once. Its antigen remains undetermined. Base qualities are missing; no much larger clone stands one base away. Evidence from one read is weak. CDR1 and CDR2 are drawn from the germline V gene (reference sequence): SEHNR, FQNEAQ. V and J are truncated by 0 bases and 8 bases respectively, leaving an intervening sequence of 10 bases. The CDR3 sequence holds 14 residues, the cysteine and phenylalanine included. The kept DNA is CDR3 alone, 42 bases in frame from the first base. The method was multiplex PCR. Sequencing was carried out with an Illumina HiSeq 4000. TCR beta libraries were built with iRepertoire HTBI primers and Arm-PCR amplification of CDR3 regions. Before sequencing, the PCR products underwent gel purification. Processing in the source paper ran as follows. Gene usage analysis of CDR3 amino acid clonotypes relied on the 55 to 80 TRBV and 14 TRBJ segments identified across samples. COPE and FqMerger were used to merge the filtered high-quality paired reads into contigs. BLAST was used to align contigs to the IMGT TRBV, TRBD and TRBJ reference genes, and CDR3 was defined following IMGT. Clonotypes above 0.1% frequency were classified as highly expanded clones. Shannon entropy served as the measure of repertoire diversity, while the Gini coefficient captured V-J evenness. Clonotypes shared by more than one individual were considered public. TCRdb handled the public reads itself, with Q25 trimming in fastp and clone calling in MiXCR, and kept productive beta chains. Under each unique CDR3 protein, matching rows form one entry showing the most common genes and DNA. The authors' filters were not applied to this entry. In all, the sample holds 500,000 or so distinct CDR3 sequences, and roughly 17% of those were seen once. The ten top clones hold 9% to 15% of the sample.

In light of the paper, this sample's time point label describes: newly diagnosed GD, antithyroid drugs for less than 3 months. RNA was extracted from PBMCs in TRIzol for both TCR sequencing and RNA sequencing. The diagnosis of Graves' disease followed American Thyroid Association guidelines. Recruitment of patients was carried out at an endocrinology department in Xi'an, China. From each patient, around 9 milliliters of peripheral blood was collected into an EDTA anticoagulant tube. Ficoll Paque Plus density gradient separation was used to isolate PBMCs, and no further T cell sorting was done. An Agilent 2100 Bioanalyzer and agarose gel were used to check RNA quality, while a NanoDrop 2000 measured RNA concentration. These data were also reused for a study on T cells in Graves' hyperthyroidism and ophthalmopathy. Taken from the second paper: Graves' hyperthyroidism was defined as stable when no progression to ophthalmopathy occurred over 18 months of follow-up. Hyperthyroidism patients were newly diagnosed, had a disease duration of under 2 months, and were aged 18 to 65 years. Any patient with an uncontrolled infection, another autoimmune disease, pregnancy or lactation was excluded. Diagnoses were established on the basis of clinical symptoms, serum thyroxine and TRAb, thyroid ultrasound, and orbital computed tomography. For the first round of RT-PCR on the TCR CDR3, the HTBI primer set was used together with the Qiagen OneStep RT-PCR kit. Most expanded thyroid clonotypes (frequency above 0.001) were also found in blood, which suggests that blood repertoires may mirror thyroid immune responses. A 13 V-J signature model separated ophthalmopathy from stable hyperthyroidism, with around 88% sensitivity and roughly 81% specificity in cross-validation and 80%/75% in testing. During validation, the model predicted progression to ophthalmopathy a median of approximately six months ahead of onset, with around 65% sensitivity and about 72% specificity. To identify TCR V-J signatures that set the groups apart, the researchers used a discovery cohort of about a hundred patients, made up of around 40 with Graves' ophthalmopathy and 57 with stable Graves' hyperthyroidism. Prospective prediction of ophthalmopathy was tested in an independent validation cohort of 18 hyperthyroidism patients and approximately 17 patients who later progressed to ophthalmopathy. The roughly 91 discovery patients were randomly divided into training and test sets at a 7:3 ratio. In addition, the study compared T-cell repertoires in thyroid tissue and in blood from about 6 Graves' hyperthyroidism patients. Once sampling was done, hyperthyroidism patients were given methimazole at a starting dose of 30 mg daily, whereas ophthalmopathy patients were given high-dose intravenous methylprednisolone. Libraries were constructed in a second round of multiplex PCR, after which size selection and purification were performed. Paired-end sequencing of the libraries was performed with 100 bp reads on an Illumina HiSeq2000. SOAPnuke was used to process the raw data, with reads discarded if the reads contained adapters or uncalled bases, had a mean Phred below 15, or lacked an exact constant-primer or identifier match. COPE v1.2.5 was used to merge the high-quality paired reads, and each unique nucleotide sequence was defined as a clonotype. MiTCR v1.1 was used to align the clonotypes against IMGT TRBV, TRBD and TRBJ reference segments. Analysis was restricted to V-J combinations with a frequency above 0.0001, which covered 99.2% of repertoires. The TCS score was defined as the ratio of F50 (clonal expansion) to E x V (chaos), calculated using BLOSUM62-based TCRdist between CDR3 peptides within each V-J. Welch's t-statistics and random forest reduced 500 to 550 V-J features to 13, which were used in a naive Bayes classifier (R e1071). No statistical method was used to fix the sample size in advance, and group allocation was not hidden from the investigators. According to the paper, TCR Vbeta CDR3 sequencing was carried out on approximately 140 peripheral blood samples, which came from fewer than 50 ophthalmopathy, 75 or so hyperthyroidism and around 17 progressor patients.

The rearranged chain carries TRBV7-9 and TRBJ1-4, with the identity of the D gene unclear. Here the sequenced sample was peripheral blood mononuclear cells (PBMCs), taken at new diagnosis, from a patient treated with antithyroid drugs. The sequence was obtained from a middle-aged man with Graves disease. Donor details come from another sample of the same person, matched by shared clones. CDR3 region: CASSLAMTGEKLFF. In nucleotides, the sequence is TGTGCCAGCAGCTTAGCGATGACGGGGGAAAAACTGTTTTTT.